This T cell receptor (beta chain) was sequenced during a study of T cells in Graves' hyperthyroidism and ophthalmopathy. At least ten counts were recorded for this clonotype. Amplification targeted TCR beta CDR3 regions from RNA transcripts. The HTBI primer set served for first-round RT-PCR of the TCR CDR3. One entry per CDR3 protein results from TCRdb running MiXCR on the multiplex PCR reads. Of under 350,000 distinct CDR3 sequences in the sample, about 20% are singletons; the top ten hold 45% to 50%. The definition of stable Graves' hyperthyroidism was no ophthalmopathy progression within 18 months. Trimming removed 3 bases at V and 5 bases at J, with 10 bases between. The germline CDR1 and CDR2 sequences are DFQATT and SNEGSKA (reference sequence). CDR3 length: 12 amino acids.

Material for sequencing was blood. The chain has TRBV20-1 and TRBJ1-1; D ambiguous. The sequence was collected from a woman between 50 and 59 years old with Graves' hyperthyroidism. CDR3 loop: CSASSQATEAFF. CDR3 nucleotides: TGCAGTGCTAGTAGTCAGGCAACTGAAGCTTTCTTT.